These T cell receptor beta chains were read from a single sample in a study of cytomegalovirus exposure and HLA in healthy donors. Clones were read by immunoSEQ multiplex PCR, and TCRdb kept only the in-frame ones, dropping some. The repertoire has 150,000 to 200,000 clones, 85% of them found once; the top ten carry approximately 16%. The source material was PBMCs. All receptors derive from a man aged 18 to 30 in good health and CMV-seropositive. Each CDR3 is given with its conserved first and last residue. A D gene is named only where the DNA matches it firmly. Part of the rows lack a size; the others show once, few, many or a class for expanded clones.

abundance | d_gene | j_gene | v_gene | CDR3aa | CDR3nt
- | TRBD2 | TRBJ2-1 | TRBV27 | CASSPLGLAGNEQFF | TGTGCCAGCAGTCCATTAGGACTAGCGGGCAATGAGCAGTTCTTC
- | TRBD1 | TRBJ1-2 | TRBV7-9 | CASSRGQGGPYTF | TGTGCCAGCAGCCGGGGACAGGGGGGCCCCTACACCTTC
- | TRBD1 | TRBJ2-2 | TRBV2 | CASREDRAGELFF | TGTGCCAGCAGGGAGGACAGGGCTGGGGAGCTGTTTTTT
few | - | TRBJ2-2 | TRBV6-4 | CASSAGDTGELFF | TGTGCCAGCAGTGCGGGAGACACCGGGGAGCTGTTTTTT
- | TRBD1 | TRBJ2-4 | TRBV27 | CASMMTGLAKNIQYF | TGTGCCAGCATGATGACAGGGTTAGCCAAAAACATTCAGTACTTC
- | - | TRBJ1-1 | TRBV27 | CASSLRETTEAFF | TGTGCCAGCAGTTTGAGGGAAACCACTGAAGCTTTCTTT
few | - | TRBJ2-1 | TRBV11-3 | CASSTPRGGDSYNEQFF | TGTGCCAGCAGCACCCCAAGAGGGGGGGACTCCTACAATGAGCAGTTCTTC
- | - | TRBJ2-7 | TRBV9 | CASSVGGGMRYEQYF | TGTGCCAGCAGCGTAGGGGGCGGGATGCGCTACGAGCAGTACTTC
- | - | TRBJ2-7 | TRBV5-1 | CASSLETGSYEQYF | TGCGCCAGCAGCTTGGAAACTGGCTCCTACGAGCAGTACTTC
once | TRBD2 | TRBJ2-1 | TRBV27 | CASSLREDSYNEQFF | TGTGCCAGCAGTTTGCGGGAGGACTCCTACAATGAGCAGTTCTTC
- | TRBD1 | TRBJ2-7 | TRBV9 | CASSAGQLPYEQYF | TGTGCCAGCAGCGCGGGACAGTTGCCCTACGAGCAGTACTTC
- | - | TRBJ1-2 | TRBV2 | CASTSLDRNYGYTF | TGTGCCAGCACATCTTTGGACAGAAACTATGGCTACACCTTC
- | TRBD1 | TRBJ1-1 | TRBV6-5 | CASSYADRVSTEAFF | TGTGCCAGCAGTTATGCCGACAGGGTGAGCACTGAAGCTTTCTTT
- | - | TRBJ2-3 | TRBV9 | CASSAGYTDTQYF | TGTGCCAGCAGCGCAGGGTACACAGATACGCAGTATTTT
- | - | TRBJ2-7 | TRBV28 | CASSFNRAYEQYF | TGTGCCAGCAGTTTTAACAGGGCCTACGAGCAGTACTTC
- | TRBD2 | TRBJ2-5 | TRBV11-2 | CASSLGFAGGLQETQYF | TGTGCCAGCAGCTTAGGTTTTGCGGGAGGCCTACAAGAGACCCAGTACTTC
- | TRBD1 | TRBJ2-7 | TRBV5-4 | CASSLGQGAPVQYF | TGTGCCAGCAGCTTGGGGCAGGGGGCACCTGTGCAGTACTTC
- | TRBD2 | TRBJ2-7 | TRBV9 | CASSPPGLAGYEQYF | TGTGCCAGCAGCCCTCCGGGACTAGCGGGCTACGAGCAGTACTTC
- | TRBD1 | TRBJ1-1 | TRBV28 | CASSQGQITEAFF | TGTGCCAGCAGTCAGGGACAGATCACTGAAGCTTTCTTT
- | - | TRBJ1-1 | TRBV11-2 | CASSLVPRGNTEAFF | TGTGCCAGCAGCTTAGTCCCTCGGGGGAACACTGAAGCTTTCTTT
- | - | TRBJ2-1 | TRBV5-4 | CASSLGRNEQFF | TGTGCCAGCAGCTTGGGGAGGAATGAGCAGTTCTTC
- | - | TRBJ1-3 | TRBV6-1 | CASSAVRDSSGNTIYF | TGTGCCAGCAGTGCAGTTCGGGACTCCTCTGGAAACACCATATATTTT
- | TRBD1 | TRBJ2-1 | TRBV27 | CASSLATGGPLGEQFF | TGTGCCAGCAGTTTAGCAACAGGGGGGCCTCTCGGTGAGCAGTTCTTC
- | TRBD1 | TRBJ2-7 | TRBV9 | CASSAGQGAPGGEQYF | TGTGCCAGCAGCGCCGGACAGGGGGCACCAGGTGGGGAGCAGTACTTC
- | - | TRBJ2-5 | TRBV4-1 | CASSRLPQGIQETQYF | TGCGCCAGCAGCCGATTACCCCAGGGAATCCAAGAGACCCAGTACTTC
- | TRBD2 | TRBJ2-3 | TRBV9 | CASSPRLAGDTQYF | TGTGCCAGCAGCCCCCGACTAGCTGGAGATACGCAGTATTTT
- | TRBD2 | TRBJ2-3 | TRBV15 | CATSRDSGRAQHTQYF | TGTGCCACCAGCAGAGACAGCGGGAGGGCCCAACATACGCAGTATTTT
- | TRBD2 | TRBJ2-1 | TRBV28 | CASSLSLSAGGDNEQFF | TGTGCCAGCAGTTTATCGCTCTCGGCGGGAGGGGACAATGAGCAGTTCTTC
once | - | TRBJ1-2 | TRBV5-4 | CASSRPDKTYGYTF | TGTGCCAGCAGCCGGCCGGACAAAACCTATGGCTACACCTTC
- | TRBD1 | TRBJ1-1 | TRBV13 | CASSQRQGIPEAFF | TGTGCCAGCAGCCAGAGACAGGGGATCCCTGAAGCTTTCTTT
- | TRBD1 | TRBJ1-3 | TRBV5-1 | CASSLQGLGGNTIYF | TGCGCCAGCAGCTTACAGGGGTTGGGAGGAAACACCATATATTTT
- | - | TRBJ1-1 | TRBV6-1 | CASTRGGTEAFF | TGTGCCAGCACCCGGGGGGGCACTGAAGCTTTCTTT
few | - | TRBJ1-6 | TRBV15 | CATSLDRNSPLHF | TGTGCCACCAGCCTAGATAGAAATTCACCCCTCCACTTT
- | TRBD2 | TRBJ2-3 | TRBV7-8 | CASSPHIGTRGNTQYF | TGTGCCAGCAGCCCCCATATCGGGACTAGGGGTAATACGCAGTATTTT
- | TRBD1 | TRBJ2-1 | TRBV29-1 | CSASGGQGLLDEQFF | TGCAGCGCCTCCGGGGGACAGGGTCTTTTAGATGAGCAGTTCTTC
- | TRBD1 | TRBJ1-6 | TRBV11-2 | CASSLDRANSPLHF | TGTGCCAGCAGCCTGGACAGGGCTAATTCACCCCTCCACTTT
- | - | TRBJ2-1 | TRBV5-1 | CASSLGGRDEQFF | TGCGCCAGCAGCTTGGGAGGGCGCGATGAGCAGTTCTTC
- | - | TRBJ2-7 | TRBV5-4 | CASSPPDRPYEQYF | TGTGCCAGCAGCCCACCCGACAGACCCTACGAGCAGTACTTC
few | - | TRBJ1-5 | TRBV19 | CASSITGSQPQHF | TGTGCCAGTAGTATAACAGGCTCCCAGCCCCAGCATTTT
- | - | TRBJ1-2 | TRBV20-1 | CREGSDGYTF | TGCAGGGAGGGTTCGGATGGCTACACCTTC